Below, one TCR beta chain is given with its context. These data come from a study of blood T cell repertoires in COVID-19. Assay: immunoSEQ multiplex PCR; the TCRdb copy retains only in-frame clones and omits some. Among about 63,000 clones listed, about 74% were seen once. The sequencing sample was made of peripheral blood. The receptor's source is a woman older than 75 with acute or convalescent COVID-19.

The CDR3 is CASSLGRGLAYTDTQYF. DNA of the CDR3: TGTGCCAGCAGCTTAGGGCGCGGACTAGCGTACACAGATACGCAGTATTTT. The gene calls are TRBV11-2 and TRBJ2-3, with TRBD2 matching 9 bases. The V and J ends lost 1 base and 2 bases, in that order; junction bases with no gene match: 7. Per germline, CDR1 SGHAT and CDR2 FQNNGV. The CDR3 is 17 amino acids.